The 9 T cell receptor beta chains in this list originate from one sample, sequenced in a study of blood T cell repertoires in COVID-19. Clones were sequenced by immunoSEQ multiplex PCR, and TCRdb holds only the in-frame ones, with some missing. This sample has 210,000 or so clones, with roughly 90% found just once. Sequencing input: peripheral blood. Source of these receptors: a woman in her forties with acute or convalescent COVID-19.

This clone was observed a few times. The chain recombines TRBV3-1 (or the pseudogene TRBV3-2) with TRBJ2-1, with 7 bases lining up with TRBD1. Germline CDR1 reads LGHDT; CDR2 reads YNNKEL (reference sequence). The ends lost 1 base at V and 3 bases at J; junction bases unmatched: 9. The CDR3 contains 17 residues. The CDR3: CASSQVTGTAFYNEQFF. Here the CDR3 DNA reads TGTGCCAGCAGCCAAGTAACCGGGACAGCCTTCTACAATGAGCAGTTCTTC.

This chain uses TRBV11-3 with TRBJ2-1; 7 positions match TRBD1. Trimming cost V 5 bases and J 3 bases; bases outside gene matches: 4. Germline CDR1 and CDR2: SGHNT and YENEEA. The CDR3 spans 14 residues. The DNA for the CDR3 is TGTGCCAGCAGCGTCAGGGACAGCTACAATGAGCAGTTCTTC. It codes for CASSVRDSYNEQFF.

This rearrangement joins TRBV2 to TRBJ2-5; 7 nucleotides line up with TRBD1. The trim removed 6 bases at V and 5 bases at J, leaving 9 bases unmatched. Germline V gene sequence: CDR1 SNHLY, CDR2 FYNNEI. The CDR3 length is 14 residues. CDR3 sequence: CASSPQGQRETQYF. The CDR3 region has the DNA TGTGCCAGCAGCCCGCAGGGACAGAGGGAGACCCAGTACTTC. Drawing the rest from reference TRBV2 and TRBJ2-5, the complete variable domain is EPEVTQTPSHQVTQMGQEVILRCVPISNHLYFYWYRQILGQKVEFLVSFYNNEISEKSEIFDDQFSVERPDGSNFTLKIRSTKLEDSAMYFCASSPQGQRETQYFGPGTRLLVL.

CDR3 sequence: CASIRDRFAGEPQHF. CDR3 coding DNA: TGTGCCAGCATTAGGGACCGCTTCGCAGGGGAGCCCCAGCATTTT. The chain uses TRBV2 and TRBJ1-5, with D possibly matching TRBD1 (6 bases). The V and J ends lost 7 bases and 8 bases respectively, with 21 bases between them. CDR1 is SNHLY, CDR2 FYNNEI, per germline. CDR3 length: 15 residues.

The chain uses TRBV19 and TRBJ1-2, with D perhaps matching TRBD1 (6 bases). Germline-derived CDR1 and CDR2 are LNHDA and SQIVND (reference sequence). Deletions cut 3 bases from V and 7 bases from J, with 12 bases between. This CDR3 region has 13 residues. The CDR3 here is CASSIQGHGGYTF. CDR3 coding DNA: TGTGCCAGTAGTATTCAGGGACACGGTGGCTACACCTTC.

The V gene is TRBV11-2, the J gene TRBJ1-4; D not certain. The CDR3 sequence is 15 residues long. CDR1 and CDR2 from the germline V gene are SGHAT and FQNNGV. Trimming cost V 10 bases and J 1 base, with 16 bases left between them. CDR3 protein: CATSREHGTNEKLFF. The CDR3 region has the DNA TGTGCCACTTCCCGGGAGCATGGAACTAATGAAAAACTGTTTTTT.

V usage is TRBV5-8 and J usage is TRBJ1-5; 8 positions agree with TRBD1. This CDR3 has 16 amino acids. Unmatched junction bases numbered 6, after V lost 4 bases and J lost 0 bases. The germline V gene encodes CDR1 SGHTS and CDR2 YDEGEE. In DNA, the CDR3 is TGTGCCAGCAGCCAAGGGACAGGTCATAGCAATCAGCCCCAGCATTTT. Translating it yields CASSQGTGHSNQPQHF.

The chain has TRBV7-9 and TRBJ2-2; no firm D call. The CDR3 sequence is 11 residues long. Trimming removed 5 bases at V and 6 bases at J, with 4 bases between. Germline V gives CDR1 SEHNR, CDR2 FQNEAQ (reference sequence). In nucleotides, the CDR3 is TGTGCCAGCAGCCCCGCCGGGGAGCTGTTTTTT. Residues: CASSPAGELFF.

The chain carries TRBV29-1 and TRBJ1-2, with D maybe TRBD1 (5 bases). V was pared by 4 bases and J by 5 bases, with 17 bases between. Germline V gene data show CDR1 as SQVTM and CDR2 as ANQGSEA. This CDR3 has 14 residues. CDR3 region: CSVGPPDSGYGYTF. CDR3 nucleotide sequence: TGCAGCGTTGGCCCCCCCGACAGTGGGTATGGCTACACCTTC.